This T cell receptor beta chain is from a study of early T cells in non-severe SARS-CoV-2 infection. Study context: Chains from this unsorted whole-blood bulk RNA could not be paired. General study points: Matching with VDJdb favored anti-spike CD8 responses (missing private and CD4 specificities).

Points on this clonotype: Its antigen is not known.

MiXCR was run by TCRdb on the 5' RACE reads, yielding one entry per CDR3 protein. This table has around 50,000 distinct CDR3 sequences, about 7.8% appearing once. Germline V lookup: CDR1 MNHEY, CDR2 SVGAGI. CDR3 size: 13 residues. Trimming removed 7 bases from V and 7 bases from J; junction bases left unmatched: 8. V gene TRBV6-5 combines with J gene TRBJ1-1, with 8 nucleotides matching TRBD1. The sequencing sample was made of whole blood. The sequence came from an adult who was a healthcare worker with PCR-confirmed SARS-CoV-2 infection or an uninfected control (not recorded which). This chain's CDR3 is CASTLTGVGEAFF. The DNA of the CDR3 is TGTGCCAGCACCTTGACAGGGGTGGGTGAAGCTTTCTTT.